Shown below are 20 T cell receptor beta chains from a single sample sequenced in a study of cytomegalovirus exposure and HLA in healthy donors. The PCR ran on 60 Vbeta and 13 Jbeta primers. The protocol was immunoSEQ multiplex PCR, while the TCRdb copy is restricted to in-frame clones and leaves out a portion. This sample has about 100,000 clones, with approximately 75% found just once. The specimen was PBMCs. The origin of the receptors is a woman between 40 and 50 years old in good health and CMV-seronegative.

The CDR3 DNA sequence: TGTGCCAGCCGGGGTTTGGGGACAGGCCAATATGGCTACACCTTC. Amino acid sequence: CASRGLGTGQYGYTF. The chain is built from TRBV28 and TRBJ1-2, with 8 bases that match TRBD1. The CDR3 runs to 15 residues. CDR1 is MDHEN and CDR2 is SYDVKM in the germline V gene. V was clipped by 8 bases and J by 5 bases; unmatched bases: 13.

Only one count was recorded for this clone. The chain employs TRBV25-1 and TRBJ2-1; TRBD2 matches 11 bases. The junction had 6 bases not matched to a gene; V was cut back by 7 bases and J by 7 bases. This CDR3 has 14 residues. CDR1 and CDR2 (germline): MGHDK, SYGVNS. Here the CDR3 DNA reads TGTGCCAGCACTGCTAGCGGGAGGTGGAATGAGCAGTTCTTC. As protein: CASTASGRWNEQFF.

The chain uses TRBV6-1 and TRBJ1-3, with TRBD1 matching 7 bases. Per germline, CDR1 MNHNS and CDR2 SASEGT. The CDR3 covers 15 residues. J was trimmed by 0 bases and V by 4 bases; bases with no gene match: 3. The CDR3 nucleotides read TGTGCCAGCAGTGGGACAGGTAGCTCTGGAAACACCATATATTTT. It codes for CASSGTGSSGNTIYF.

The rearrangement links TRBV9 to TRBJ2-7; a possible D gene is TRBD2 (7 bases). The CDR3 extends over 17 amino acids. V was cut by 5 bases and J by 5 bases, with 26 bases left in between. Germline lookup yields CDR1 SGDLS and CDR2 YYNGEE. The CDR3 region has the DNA TGTGCCAGCAGGGAGGAGGGGGGGGAGGGTGGATTCCACGAGCAGTACTTC. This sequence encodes CASREEGGEGGFHEQYF.

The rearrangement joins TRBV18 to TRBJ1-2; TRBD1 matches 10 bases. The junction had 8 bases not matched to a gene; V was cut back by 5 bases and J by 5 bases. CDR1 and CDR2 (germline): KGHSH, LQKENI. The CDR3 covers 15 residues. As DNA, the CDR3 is TGTGCCAGCTCAGGCTATGACAGGGGGCTATATGGCTACACCTTC. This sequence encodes CASSGYDRGLYGYTF.

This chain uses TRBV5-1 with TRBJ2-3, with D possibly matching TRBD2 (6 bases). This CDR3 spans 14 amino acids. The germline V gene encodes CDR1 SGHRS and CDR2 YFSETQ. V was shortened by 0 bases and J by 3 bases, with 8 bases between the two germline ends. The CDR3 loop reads CASSLGLVTDTQYF. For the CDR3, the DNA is TGCGCCAGCAGCTTGGGACTAGTAACAGATACGCAGTATTTT. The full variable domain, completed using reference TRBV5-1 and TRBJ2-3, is KAGVTQTPRYLIKTRGQQVTLSCSPISGHRSVSWYQQTPGQGLQFLFEYFSETQRNKGNFPGRFSGRQFSNSRSEMNVSTLELGDSALYLCASSLGLVTDTQYFGPGTRLTVL.

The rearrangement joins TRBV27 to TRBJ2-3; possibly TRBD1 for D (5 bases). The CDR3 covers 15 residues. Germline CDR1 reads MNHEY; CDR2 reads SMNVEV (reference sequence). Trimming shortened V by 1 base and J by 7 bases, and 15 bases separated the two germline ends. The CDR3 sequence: CASSLLGGAGNTQYF. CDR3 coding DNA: TGTGCCAGCAGTTTATTGGGTGGGGCAGGGAATACGCAGTATTTT.

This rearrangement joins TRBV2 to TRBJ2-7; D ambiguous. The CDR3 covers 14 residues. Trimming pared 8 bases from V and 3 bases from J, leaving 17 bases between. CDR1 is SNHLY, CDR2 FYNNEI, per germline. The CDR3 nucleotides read TGTGCCAGCTCCCCGCTACAGTCCGTCTACGAGCAGTACTTC. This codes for CASSPLQSVYEQYF.

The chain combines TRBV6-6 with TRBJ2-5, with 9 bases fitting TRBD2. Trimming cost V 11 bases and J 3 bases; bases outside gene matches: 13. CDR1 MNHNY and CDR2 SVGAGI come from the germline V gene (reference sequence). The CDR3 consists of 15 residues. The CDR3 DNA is TGTGCCGCCTCCCCGGGTATAGCGGGAGAAGAGACCCAGTACTTC. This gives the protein CAASPGIAGEETQYF.

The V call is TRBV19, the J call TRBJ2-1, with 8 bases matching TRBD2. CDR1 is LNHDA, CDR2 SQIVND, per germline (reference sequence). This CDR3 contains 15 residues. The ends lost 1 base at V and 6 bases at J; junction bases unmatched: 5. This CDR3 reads CASSIGTSSPNEQFF. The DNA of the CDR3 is TGTGCCAGTAGTATAGGGACTAGCTCTCCCAATGAGCAGTTCTTC. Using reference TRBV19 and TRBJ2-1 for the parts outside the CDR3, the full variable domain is DGGITQSPKYLFRKEGQNVTLSCEQNLNHDAMYWYRQDPGQGLRLIYYSQIVNDFQKGDIAEGYSVSREKKESFPLTVTSAQKNPTAFYLCASSIGTSSPNEQFFGPGTRLTVL.

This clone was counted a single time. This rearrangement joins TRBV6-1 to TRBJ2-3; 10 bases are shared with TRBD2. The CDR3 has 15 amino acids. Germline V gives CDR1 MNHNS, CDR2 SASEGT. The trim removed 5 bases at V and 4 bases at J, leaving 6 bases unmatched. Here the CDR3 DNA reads TGTGCCAGCAGTTGGTCTAGCGGGAGACCAGATACGCAGTATTTT. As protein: CASSWSSGRPDTQYF.

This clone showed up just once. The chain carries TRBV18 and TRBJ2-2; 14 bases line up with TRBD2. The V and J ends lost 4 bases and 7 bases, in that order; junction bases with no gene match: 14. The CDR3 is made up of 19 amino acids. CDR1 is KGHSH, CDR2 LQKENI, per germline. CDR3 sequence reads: CASSRRTSGGYLFDGELFF. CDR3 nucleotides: TGTGCCAGCTCACGAAGGACTAGCGGGGGGTACCTATTCGACGGGGAGCTGTTTTTT.

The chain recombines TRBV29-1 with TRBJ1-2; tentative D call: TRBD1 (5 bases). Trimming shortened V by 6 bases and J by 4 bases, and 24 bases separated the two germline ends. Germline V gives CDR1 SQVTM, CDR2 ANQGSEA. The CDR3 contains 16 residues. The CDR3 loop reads CSVPGLGGDSLYGYTF. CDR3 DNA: TGCAGCGTGCCGGGACTCGGTGGAGATTCCCTCTATGGCTACACCTTC.

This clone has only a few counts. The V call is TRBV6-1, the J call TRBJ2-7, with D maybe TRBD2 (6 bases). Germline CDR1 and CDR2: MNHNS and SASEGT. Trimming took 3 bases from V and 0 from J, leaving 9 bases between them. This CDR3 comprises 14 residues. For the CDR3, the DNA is TGTGCCAGCAGTGATTTAGCGGCCTCCTACGAGCAGTACTTC. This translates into CASSDLAASYEQYF.

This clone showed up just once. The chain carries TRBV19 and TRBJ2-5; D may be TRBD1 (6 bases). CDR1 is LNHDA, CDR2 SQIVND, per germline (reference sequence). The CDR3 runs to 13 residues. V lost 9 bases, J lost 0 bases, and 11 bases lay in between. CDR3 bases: TGTGCCAGCGGAACAGGGAACCAAGAGACCCAGTACTTC. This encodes CASGTGNQETQYF.

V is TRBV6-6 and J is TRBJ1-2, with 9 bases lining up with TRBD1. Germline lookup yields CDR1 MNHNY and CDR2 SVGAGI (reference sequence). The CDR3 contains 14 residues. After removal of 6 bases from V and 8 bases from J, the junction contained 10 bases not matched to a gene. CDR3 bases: TGTGCCAGCAGAATCCGGGACAGGGATGGAGGCTACACCTTC. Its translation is CASRIRDRDGGYTF.

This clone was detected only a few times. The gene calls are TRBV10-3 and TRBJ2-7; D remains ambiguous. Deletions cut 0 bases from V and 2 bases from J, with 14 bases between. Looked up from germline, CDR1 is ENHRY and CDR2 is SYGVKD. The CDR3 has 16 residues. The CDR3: CAISESIGGQTYEQYF. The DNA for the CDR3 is TGTGCCATCAGTGAGTCGATCGGCGGCCAAACCTACGAGCAGTACTTC.

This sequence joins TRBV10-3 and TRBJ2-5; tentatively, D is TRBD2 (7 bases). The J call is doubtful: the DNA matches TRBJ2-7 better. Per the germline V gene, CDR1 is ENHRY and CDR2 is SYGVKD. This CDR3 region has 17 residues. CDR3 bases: TGTGCCATCAGTGAGCCAACGGGGGGCGCCGGGTCCTACGAGCAGTACTTC. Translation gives CAISEPTGGAGSYEQYF.

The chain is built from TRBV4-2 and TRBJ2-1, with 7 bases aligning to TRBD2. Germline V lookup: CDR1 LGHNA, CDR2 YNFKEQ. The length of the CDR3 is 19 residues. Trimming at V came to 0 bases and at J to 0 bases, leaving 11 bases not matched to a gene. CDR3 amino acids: CASSQDRTSPSGSYNEQFF. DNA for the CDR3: TGTGCCAGCAGCCAAGATCGGACTTCCCCTAGCGGCTCCTACAATGAGCAGTTCTTC.

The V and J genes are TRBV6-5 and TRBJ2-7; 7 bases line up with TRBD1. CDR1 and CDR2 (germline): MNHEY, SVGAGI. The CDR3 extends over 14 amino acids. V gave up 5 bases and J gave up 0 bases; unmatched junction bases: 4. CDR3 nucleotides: TGTGCCAGCAGTCCCCGACAGGGCTCCTACGAGCAGTACTTC. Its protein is CASSPRQGSYEQYF.